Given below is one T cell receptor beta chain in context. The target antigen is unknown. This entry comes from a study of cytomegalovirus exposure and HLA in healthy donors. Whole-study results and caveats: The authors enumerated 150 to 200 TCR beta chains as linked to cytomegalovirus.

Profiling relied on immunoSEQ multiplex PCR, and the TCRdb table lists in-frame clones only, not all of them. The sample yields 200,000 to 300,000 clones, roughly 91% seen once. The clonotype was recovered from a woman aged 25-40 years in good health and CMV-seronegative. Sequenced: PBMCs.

CDR3 amino acids: CASSSLTARGEKLFF. CDR3 coding DNA: TGTGCCAGCAGTTCCCTGACAGCCAGAGGTGAAAAACTGTTTTTT. The rearrangement joins TRBV28 to TRBJ1-4; possible D gene TRBD1, 5 bases. CDR1 is MDHEN and CDR2 is SYDVKM in the germline V gene. V shed 4 bases and J shed 7 bases, with 16 bases lying between them. The CDR3 contains 15 residues.